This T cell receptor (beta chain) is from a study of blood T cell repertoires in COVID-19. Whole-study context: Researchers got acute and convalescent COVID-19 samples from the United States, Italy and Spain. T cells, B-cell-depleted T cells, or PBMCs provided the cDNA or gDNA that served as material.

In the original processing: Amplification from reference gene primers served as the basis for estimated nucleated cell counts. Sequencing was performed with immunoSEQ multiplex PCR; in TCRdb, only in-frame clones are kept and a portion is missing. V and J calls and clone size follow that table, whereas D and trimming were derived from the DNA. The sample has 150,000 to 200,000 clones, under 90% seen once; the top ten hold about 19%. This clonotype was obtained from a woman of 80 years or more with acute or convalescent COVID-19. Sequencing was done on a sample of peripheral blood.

The CDR3 bases are TGTGCCAGCAGCTTGGGCCAACTAGCGGGAGGACAAGAGACCCAGTACTTC. It codes for CASSLGQLAGGQETQYF. The chain recombines TRBV5-6 with TRBJ2-5, with TRBD2 matching 12 bases. The length of the CDR3 is 17 residues. V shed 0 bases and J 2 bases; nucleotides not matched to a gene: 5. Looked up from germline, CDR1 is SGHDT and CDR2 is YYEEEE.